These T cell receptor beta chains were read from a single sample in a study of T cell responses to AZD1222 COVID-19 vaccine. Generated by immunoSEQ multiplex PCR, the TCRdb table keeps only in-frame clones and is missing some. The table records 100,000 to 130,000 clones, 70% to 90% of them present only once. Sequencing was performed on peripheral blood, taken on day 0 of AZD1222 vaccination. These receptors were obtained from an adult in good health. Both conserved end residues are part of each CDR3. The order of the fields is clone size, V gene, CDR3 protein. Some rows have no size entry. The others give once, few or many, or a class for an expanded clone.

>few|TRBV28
CASSFSLGRGIQYF
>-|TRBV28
CASSFRPETGNGYTF
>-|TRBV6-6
CASRTFRGLAEAFF
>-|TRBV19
CASTPTDLNEQFF
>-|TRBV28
CASSRAGGGYEQYF
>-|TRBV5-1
CASTGDRLYGYTF
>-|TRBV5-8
CASRGQGRNIQYF
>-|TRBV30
CAWTTSPNQPQHF
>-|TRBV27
CASSLLSTGVFTDTQYF
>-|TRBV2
CASSERAGALYGYTF
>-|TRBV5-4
CASSLFHGGQGASGYTF
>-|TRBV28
CASSFGVPGALF
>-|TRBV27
CASSNLAGTANTEAFF
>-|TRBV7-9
CASSLGSTEAFF
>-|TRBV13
CASSLGQGGLNTEAFF
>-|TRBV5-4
CASSYGAGNFQETQYF
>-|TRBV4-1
CASSQVTALDYGYTF
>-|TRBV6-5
CASNVRTSGDEQFF
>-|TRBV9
CASSSRGATNEKLFF
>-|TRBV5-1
CASSWGDRGPDTQYF
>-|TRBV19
CASSEGLGQPQHF
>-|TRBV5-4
CASSFGQGKTYEQYF
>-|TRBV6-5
CASRSGTGTYEQYF
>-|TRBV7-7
CASSPWTGSEQYF
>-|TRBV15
CATSEDFAKNQPQHF
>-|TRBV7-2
CASSLQLAGEGTFGGTQYF
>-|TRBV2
CASRGTGNTEAFF
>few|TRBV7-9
CASSFFMGEQYF
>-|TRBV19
CASSTTGGVTEAFF
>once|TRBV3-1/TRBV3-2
CASSQVRLETQYF
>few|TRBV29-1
CSVRRTGLADTQYF
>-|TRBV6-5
CASSPGTNEKLFF
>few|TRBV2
CASLSRGEQYF
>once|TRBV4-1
CASSQVYLGTGFSPLHF
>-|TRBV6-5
CASSYGTGGKLFF
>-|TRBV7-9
CASSSQTSGYTF
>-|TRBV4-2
CASSQDRGDTYEQYF
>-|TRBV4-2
CASSQDRGGSSGNTIYF
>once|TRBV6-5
CASRKAYNEQFF
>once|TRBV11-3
CASSPGGDRDYTQYF
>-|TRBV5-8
CASSLEFGAVSQPQHF
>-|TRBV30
CASRTSYNSPLHF
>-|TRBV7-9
CASSLDNSNQPQHF
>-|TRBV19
CATTSNPGQAYGYTF
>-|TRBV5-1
CASSPPTGHTEAFF
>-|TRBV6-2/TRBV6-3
CASSYSSQSYGYTF
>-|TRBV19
CASSMAPGQVNTEAFF
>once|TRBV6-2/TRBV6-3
CASSYRSGGQSYEQYF
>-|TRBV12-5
CASGVDRGADTQYF
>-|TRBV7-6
CASSSQSRYNPYGYTF
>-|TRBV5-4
CASRTGLAGGNTGELFF
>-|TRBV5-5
CASSATGQHYGYTF
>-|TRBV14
CASSQELRGNTIYF